This TCR beta chain was retrieved from a study of early T cells in non-severe SARS-CoV-2 infection. The CDR3 is made up of 16 amino acids. Germline CDR1 and CDR2: LGHNA and YSLEER. V gave up 0 bases and J gave up 2 bases; unmatched junction bases: 3. Individual cDNA molecules were tagged with unique molecular identifiers. TCRdb called the 5' RACE reads again in MiXCR, with one record for every CDR3 protein. The repertoire has tens of thousands of distinct CDR3 sequences, 8.5% to 10% of them found once; the top ten carry 12%. Findings and caveats of the study: Anti-spike CD8 specificities were favored by VDJdb matching, whose results missed private and CD4 specificities.

This clonotype was seen a handful of times. As yet, its antigen is unknown. The sequencing sample was made of whole blood. This sequence originates from an adult who was a healthcare worker with PCR-confirmed SARS-CoV-2 infection or an uninfected control (not recorded which). This chain connects TRBV4-3 to TRBJ2-2; 7 positions agree with TRBD2. The CDR3 coding sequence is TGCGCCAGCAGCCAAGAAGGCGGGGGAAACACCGGGGAGCTGTTTTTT. Translated: CASSQEGGGNTGELFF.